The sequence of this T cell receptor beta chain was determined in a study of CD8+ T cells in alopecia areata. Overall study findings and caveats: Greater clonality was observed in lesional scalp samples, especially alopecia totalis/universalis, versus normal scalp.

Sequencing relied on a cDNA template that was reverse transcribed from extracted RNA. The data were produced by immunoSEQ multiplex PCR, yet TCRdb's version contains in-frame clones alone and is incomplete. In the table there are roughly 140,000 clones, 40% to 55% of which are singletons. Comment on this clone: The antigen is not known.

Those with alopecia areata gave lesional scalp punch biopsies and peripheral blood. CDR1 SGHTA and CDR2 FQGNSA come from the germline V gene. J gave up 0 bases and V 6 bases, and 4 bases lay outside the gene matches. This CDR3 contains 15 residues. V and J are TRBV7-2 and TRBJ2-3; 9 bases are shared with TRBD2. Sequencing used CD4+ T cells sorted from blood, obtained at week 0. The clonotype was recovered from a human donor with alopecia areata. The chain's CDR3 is CASSTREGSTDTQYF. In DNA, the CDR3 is TGTGCCAGCAGTACGCGGGAGGGAAGCACAGATACGCAGTATTTT.